Each of the 18 T cell receptor beta chains below was sequenced from the same sample in a study of shared clonotypes between healthy human individuals. TCRdb keeps only in-frame clones here, not all; method: immunoSEQ multiplex PCR. The data show some 1.1 million clones, 60% to 85% seen once. Sample: memory CD4+ T cells from PBMCs. This sample's subset: CD45RA-negative fraction. The origin of the receptors is a man aged 18 to 30 in good health. Some clones in this sample may be carry-over from other donors' samples.

The gene calls are TRBV29-1 and TRBJ1-1, with D maybe TRBD1 (5 bases). CDR1 and CDR2 from the germline V gene are SQVTM and ANQGSEA. This CDR3 comprises 12 residues. V lost 8 bases, J lost 3 bases, and 13 bases lay in between. The CDR3 sequence: CSSARGDTEAFF. DNA for the CDR3: TGCAGCTCCGCGAGAGGGGACACTGAAGCTTTCTTT. The whole variable domain, filled in from reference TRBV29-1 and TRBJ1-1, reads SAVISQKPSRDICQRGTSLTIQCQVDSQVTMMFWYRQQPGQSLTLIATANQGSEATYESGFVIDKFPISRPNLTFSTLTVSNMSPEDSSIYLCSSARGDTEAFFGQGTRLTVV.

This clone appeared a few times. The chain employs TRBV11-1 and TRBJ1-1; D gene ambiguous. Germline V gives CDR1 SGHAT, CDR2 FQDESV (reference sequence). The CDR3 has 15 residues. Trimming took 5 bases from V and 1 from J, leaving 14 bases between them. The CDR3 region has the DNA TGTGCCAGCAGCCAAAGGACGGCGGGGAACACTGAAGCTTTCTTT. It translates to CASSQRTAGNTEAFF.

This chain joins TRBV11-2 and TRBJ2-3, with TRBD1 matching 9 bases. V shed 5 bases, J shed 0 bases, and the junction held 3 bases outside the gene matches. Looked up from germline, CDR1 is SGHAT and CDR2 is FQNNGV. This CDR3 region has 15 residues. DNA of the CDR3: TGTGCCAGCAGCAGGGGACAGGGAAGCACAGATACGCAGTATTTT. It specifies CASSRGQGSTDTQYF.

This chain links TRBV18 with TRBJ2-6; D possibly corresponds to TRBD2 (5 bases). Germline CDR1 reads KGHSH; CDR2 reads LQKENI. CDR3 length equals 17 residues. The ends were cut back, 2 bases at V and 1 base at J, with 12 bases in the middle. CDR3 DNA: TGTGCCAGCTCACCATATACGGGAAAATCTGGGGCCAACGTCCTGACTTTC. Translated: CASSPYTGKSGANVLTF.

The CDR3 protein is CASSQSHASTDTQYF. In DNA, the CDR3 is TGTGCCAGCAGCCAATCCCATGCAAGCACAGATACGCAGTATTTT. The chain is built from TRBV4-2 and TRBJ2-3; D remains unclear. Trimming removed 2 bases at V and 0 bases at J, with 9 bases between. The CDR3 is 15 residues long. Germline V lookup: CDR1 LGHNA, CDR2 YNFKEQ.

CDR3 sequence reads: CASSSGQGDSPLHF. DNA of the CDR3: TGCGCCAGCAGCTCGGGACAGGGCGATTCACCCCTCCACTTT. This chain links TRBV5-1 with TRBJ1-6; TRBD1 agrees at 9 bases. The V segment lost 3 bases and the J segment 8 bases; nucleotides outside the gene matches: 3. Germline V gene lookup returns CDR1 SGHRS and CDR2 YFSETQ. The CDR3 sequence is 14 residues long.

This chain joins TRBV18 and TRBJ2-7, with TRBD2 identical over 7 bases. With 5 bases clipped from V and 0 bases from J, the junction kept 4 bases outside the gene matches. CDR1 and CDR2 from the germline V gene are KGHSH and LQKENI. This CDR3 region has 14 residues. The chain's CDR3 is CASSGGGSSYEQYF. As DNA, the CDR3 is TGTGCCAGCTCAGGTGGCGGGAGCTCCTACGAGCAGTACTTC.

Turning to this clone: An end of the junction does not agree with germline; a read error may underlie this. The chain couples TRBV18 to TRBJ2-7, with TRBD1 as a possible D gene (6 bases). Per the germline V gene, CDR1 is KGHSH and CDR2 is LQKENI. The CDR3 covers 15 residues. This chain's CDR3 is CAGSGQQLRGDEQYF. In DNA form, the CDR3 reads TGTGCCGGCTCAGGACAGCAACTACGGGGTGACGAGCAGTACTTC. Full variable domain (outside the CDR3, taken from reference TRBV18 and TRBJ2-7): NAGVMQNPRHLVRRRGQEARLRCSPMKGHSHVYWYRQLPEEGLKFMVYLQKENIIDESGMPKERFSAEFPKEGPSILRIQQVVRGDSAAYFCAGSGQQLRGDEQYFGPGTRLTVT.

The chain uses TRBV10-1 and TRBJ1-2; maybe TRBD1 (6 bases). CDR3 length: 15 residues. Between the trimmed V and J ends, which lost 7 bases and 4 bases, there was a span of 19 bases. Germline V gives CDR1 WNHNN, CDR2 SYGVQD (reference sequence). CDR3 region: CASIPPGQLSYGYTF. CDR3 coding DNA: TGCGCCAGCATCCCTCCCGGACAGCTAAGCTATGGCTACACCTTC.

The chain carries TRBV2 and TRBJ2-7, with TRBD1 as a possible D gene (5 bases). The V end lost 3 bases, the J end lost 0 bases, and 9 bases lay between the germline ends. Germline V gene lookup returns CDR1 SNHLY and CDR2 FYNNEI. The CDR3 length is 14 residues. The CDR3: CASSDQGGSYEQYF. In nucleotides, the CDR3 is TGTGCCAGCAGTGACCAGGGCGGCTCCTACGAGCAGTACTTC.

This chain joins TRBV7-3 and TRBJ2-2, with a tentative D call TRBD1 (5 bases). Germline CDR1 SGHTA, CDR2 FQGTGA. Trimming cost V 2 bases and J 0 bases, with 10 bases left between them. The CDR3 is 16 residues long. CDR3 protein: CASSLSSRANTGELFF. As DNA, the CDR3 is TGTGCCAGCAGCTTATCATCCAGGGCGAACACCGGGGAGCTGTTTTTT.

This clone came up once. This rearrangement joins TRBV6-1 to TRBJ2-1, with 9 bases that match TRBD2. Germline V gene lookup returns CDR1 MNHNS and CDR2 SASEGT. The CDR3 has 15 amino acids. Trimming cost V 4 bases and J 6 bases; bases outside gene matches: 7. The chain's CDR3 is CASSVGLALFNEQFF. CDR3 bases: TGTGCCAGCAGTGTGGGACTAGCCCTTTTCAATGAGCAGTTCTTC.

V usage is TRBV2 and J usage is TRBJ2-1; 7 positions match TRBD2. CDR3 length equals 13 residues. Unmatched junction bases numbered 8, after V lost 6 bases and J lost 9 bases. Germline loops: CDR1 SNHLY, CDR2 FYNNEI. The DNA for the CDR3 is TGTGCCAGCAGGCCCACTAGCGTCGGTGAGCAGTTCTTC. Translating it yields CASRPTSVGEQFF.

The genes are TRBV29-1 and TRBJ1-5, with D hard to call. The CDR3 is 10 residues long. In germline, CDR1 is SQVTM, CDR2 ANQGSEA. The V and J ends lost 6 bases and 5 bases respectively, with 5 bases between them. The CDR3, as DNA: TGCAGCGTAGCGGATCAGCCCCAGCATTTT. This gives the protein CSVADQPQHF.

The chain employs TRBV30 and TRBJ1-5, with D perhaps TRBD1 (5 bases). The CDR3 length is 11 residues. V was trimmed by 0 bases and J by 9 bases, leaving 6 bases between them. CDR1 and CDR2 from the germline V gene are GTSNPN and SVGIG (reference sequence). CDR3 DNA: TGTGCCTGGAGTGTCGGGGGGCCCCAGCATTTT. Its protein is CAWSVGGPQHF.

This chain uses TRBV15 with TRBJ1-1; the match to TRBD1 covers 8 bases. The CDR3 covers 15 residues. Germline V gene lookup returns CDR1 LNHNV and CDR2 YYDKDF (reference sequence). The ends lost 0 bases at V and 11 bases at J; junction bases unmatched: 11. Here the CDR3 reads CATSRDQGAGGRAFF. The DNA for the CDR3 is TGTGCCACCAGCAGAGATCAGGGGGCCGGAGGCAGGGCTTTCTTT.

This clone has a handful of counts. The likely explanation is a read error, given a far larger clone one base away. This CDR3 is also generated by other DNA sequences in the sample. V is TRBV7-6 and J is TRBJ1-1; no reliable D call. Germline CDR1 is SGHVS and CDR2 is FNYEAQ. V lost 1 base, J lost 1 base, and 4 bases lay in between. The CDR3 covers 13 residues. The CDR3: CASSLGQNTEAFF. For the CDR3, the DNA is TGTGCCAGCAGCTTAGGGCAGAACACTGAAGCTTTCTTT.

V is TRBV5-4 and J is TRBJ2-1; D not certain. This CDR3 spans 12 amino acids. In germline, CDR1 is SGHNT, CDR2 YYREEE (reference sequence). V lost 6 bases, J lost 1 base, and 5 bases lay in between. CDR3 in amino acids: CASTRSYNEQFF. CDR3 nucleotides: TGTGCCAGCACACGGTCCTACAATGAGCAGTTCTTC.